Below are 28 T cell receptor beta chains sequenced from a single sample in a study of response to subunit inactivated influenza vaccine. TCRdb re-derived calls from the RT-PCR reads in MiXCR, one entry per CDR3 protein. The sample holds around 530,000 distinct CDR3 sequences, roughly 12% seen once. The sample here was PBMCs from blood, taken on the day of vaccination. These receptors all come from a man aged 45-65 years who received an inactivated influenza vaccine.

A few counts support this clonotype. V gene TRBV4-1 combines with J gene TRBJ2-7, with 10 bases identical to TRBD1. Trimming took 6 bases from V and 2 from J; bases not matched to a gene: 4. The CDR3 loop spans 14 amino acids. Germline loops: CDR1 MGHRA, CDR2 YSYEKL. This chain's CDR3 is CASRPGTGAYEQYF. DNA for the CDR3: TGCGCCAGCAGGCCCGGGACAGGGGCCTACGAGCAGTACTTC.

This clonotype has a handful of counts. The genes are TRBV29-1 and TRBJ1-1; D is uncertain. The ends were cut back, 4 bases at V and 1 base at J, with 4 bases in the middle. The CDR3 totals 11 residues. The germline V gene encodes CDR1 SQVTM and CDR2 ANQGSEA. CDR3 sequence: CSVGKNTEAFF. CDR3 sequence (DNA): TGCAGCGTTGGAAAGAACACTGAAGCTTTCTTT.

The chain couples TRBV9 to TRBJ2-3; 7 nucleotides align to TRBD2. With V trimmed by 4 bases and J by 6 bases, 11 bases remained unmatched. There are 15 residues in the CDR3. The V gene's germline CDR1 is SGDLS and CDR2 YYNGEE. The CDR3 here is CASSPILLAIDTQYF. The CDR3 DNA reads as TGTGCCAGCAGCCCCATTTTACTAGCGATTGATACGCAGTATTTT.

This clonotype was found many times. This chain uses TRBV6-6 with TRBJ1-5; D not certain. Germline V gives CDR1 MNHNY, CDR2 SVGAGI (reference sequence). This CDR3 is 14 amino acids long. Deletions cut 6 bases from V and 5 bases from J, with 14 bases between. This CDR3 reads CASSPMPGDQPQHF. The CDR3 coding sequence is TGTGCCAGCAGCCCGATGCCGGGCGATCAGCCCCAGCATTTT.

The chain combines TRBV29-1 with TRBJ2-1; 14 positions match TRBD2. The CDR3 has 15 residues. Germline V gene data show CDR1 as SQVTM and CDR2 as ANQGSEA. V shed 7 bases, J shed 8 bases, and the junction held 10 bases outside the gene matches. The CDR3 reads CSARTSGRIWDEQFF. CDR3 coding DNA: TGCAGCGCAAGGACTAGCGGGAGGATATGGGATGAGCAGTTCTTC.

This clonotype appeared a few times. V is TRBV4-1 and J is TRBJ1-2; 7 bases are shared with TRBD1. The germline V gene has CDR1 MGHRA and CDR2 YSYEKL. Trimming at V came to 4 bases and at J to 1 base, leaving 3 bases not matched to a gene. The CDR3 length is 14 residues. The CDR3 bases are TGCGCCAGCAGCCCATACAGGGGTAACTATGGCTACACCTTC. Amino acids: CASSPYRGNYGYTF.

This clonotype was recorded a few times. The germline gene is not matched at one end of the junction; a read error may be the cause. The chain uses TRBV12-3 or TRBV12-4 and TRBJ1-1; TRBD1 might be the D (6 bases). The CDR3 contains 13 residues. This chain's CDR3 is CASSAGTPTESFF. Written as DNA, the CDR3 is TGTGCCAGCAGTGCCGGGACACCAACTGAATCTTTCTTT.

This clonotype was seen many times. This chain connects TRBV6-2 or TRBV6-3 to TRBJ2-3, with D unclear. The CDR3 runs 14 residues. CDR1 is MNHEY, CDR2 SVGEGT, per germline. V gave up 5 bases and J gave up 9 bases, with 18 bases separating them. CDR3 region: CASSRPSGQWTQYF. Here the CDR3 DNA reads TGTGCCAGCAGTCGACCATCCGGCCAGTGGACGCAGTATTTT.

There are a few counts of this clonotype. This chain joins TRBV7-3 and TRBJ2-2; TRBD2 matches at 15 bases. This CDR3 region has 18 residues. V was clipped by 4 bases and J by 3 bases; unmatched bases: 6. Per germline, CDR1 SGHTA and CDR2 FQGTGA. The CDR3 sequence is CASSSGLAGGPYTGELFF. The CDR3 nucleotides read TGTGCCAGCAGCTCAGGACTAGCGGGAGGGCCCTACACCGGGGAGCTGTTTTTT. The variable domain in full, with the rest retrieved from reference TRBV7-3 and TRBJ2-2, is GAGVSQTPSNKVTEKGKYVELRCDPISGHTALYWYRQSLGQGPEFLIYFQGTGAADDSGLPNDRFFAVRPEGSVSTLKIQRTERGDSAVYLCASSSGLAGGPYTGELFFGEGSRLTVL.

This clonotype has a count of ten or more. The chain employs TRBV28 and TRBJ2-7, with 7 bases aligning to TRBD1. Germline CDR1 is MDHEN and CDR2 is SYDVKM. The ends lost 8 bases at V and 2 bases at J; junction bases unmatched: 6. The CDR3 extends over 13 amino acids. This CDR3 reads CASRRGQTYEQYF. The CDR3, as DNA: TGTGCCAGCCGACGGGGACAGACCTACGAGCAGTACTTC.

The chain has TRBV7-6 and TRBJ2-1, with D uncertain. V was trimmed by 7 bases and J by 11 bases, leaving 18 bases between them. The germline gives CDR1 SGHVS, CDR2 FNYEAQ. This CDR3 comprises 13 residues. The CDR3 DNA sequence: TGTGCCAGCACCCGGTTTTTAACCTCCAAGCAGTTCTTC. It codes for CASTRFLTSKQFF.

The chain couples TRBV21-1 to TRBJ2-3; the D call TRBD1 from the table was never checked on the DNA. TRBV21-1 is flagged as a pseudogene. CDR3 length: 18 amino acids. The CDR3 region is CASTPGTGRRWRADTQYF. CDR3 bases: TGTGCCAGTACACCCGGGACAGGGCGTCGGTGGAGGGCAGATACGCAGTATTTT.

The rearrangement uses TRBV28 and TRBJ1-5; 7 bases align to TRBD1. Germline CDR1 MDHEN, CDR2 SYDVKM. The CDR3 totals 15 residues. Trimming removed 5 bases from V and 2 bases from J; junction bases left unmatched: 6. The CDR3 DNA sequence: TGTGCCAGCAGTCCCCGTGGACAGGGCAATCAGCCCCAGCATTTT. It is translated as CASSPRGQGNQPQHF. The full variable domain, with the rest looked up from reference TRBV28 and TRBJ1-5, is DVKVTQSSRYLVKRTGEKVFLECVQDMDHENMFWYRQDPGLGLRLIYFSYDVKMKEKGDIPEGYSVSREKKERFSLILESASTNQTSMYLCASSPRGQGNQPQHFGDGTRLSIL.

This clonotype has a handful of counts. The V gene is TRBV2, the J gene TRBJ2-7; 8 nucleotides agree with TRBD1. The V gene's germline CDR1 is SNHLY and CDR2 FYNNEI. This CDR3 has 16 residues. With 6 bases clipped from V and 2 bases from J, the junction kept 12 bases outside the gene matches. CDR3 sequence reads: CASRQFLQGVTYEQYF. CDR3 nucleotides: TGTGCCAGCAGACAATTCCTACAGGGGGTGACCTACGAGCAGTACTTC. The variable domain in full, completed from reference TRBV2 and TRBJ2-7, reads EPEVTQTPSHQVTQMGQEVILRCVPISNHLYFYWYRQILGQKVEFLVSFYNNEISEKSEIFDDQFSVERPDGSNFTLKIRSTKLEDSAMYFCASRQFLQGVTYEQYFGPGTRLTVT.

This clonotype was observed a few times. The V gene is TRBV27, the J gene TRBJ2-7; TRBD1 matches at 8 bases. The CDR3 spans 16 residues. The ends lost 2 bases at V and 2 bases at J; junction bases unmatched: 8. Germline CDR1 and CDR2: MNHEY and SMNVEV (reference sequence). The CDR3 loop is CASSLVSGTGAYEQYF. The DNA for the CDR3 is TGTGCCAGCAGTTTAGTGTCGGGGACAGGAGCCTACGAGCAGTACTTC.

The chain employs TRBV20-1 and TRBJ2-5, with TRBD2 as a possible D gene (5 bases). Germline V gene lookup returns CDR1 DFQATT and CDR2 SNEGSKA (reference sequence). CDR3 size: 14 residues. V lost 0 bases and J 7 bases, leaving 15 bases between the germline ends. The CDR3: CSARDREPLGTQYF. Here the CDR3 DNA reads TGCAGTGCTAGAGATCGGGAACCGCTCGGGACCCAGTACTTC.

This clonotype appeared many times. The CDR3 protein is CASSRNSPLHF. The CDR3, as DNA: TGTGCCAGCAGCCGTAATTCACCCCTCCACTTT. J is TRBJ1-6 and V is TRBV28; no firm D call. CDR3 length: 11 residues. Trimming took 6 bases from V and 6 from J, leaving 3 bases between them. The germline CDR1 and CDR2 sequences are MDHEN and SYDVKM.

This clonotype was seen more than once but under ten times. In nucleotides, the CDR3 is TGTGCCAGCAGCCAAGATCAATCGACTGAAGCTTTCTTT. This sequence encodes CASSQDQSTEAFF. The genes are TRBV3-1 and TRBJ1-1; no reliable D call. With 0 bases removed from V and 5 bases from J, the gap between germline ends came to 7 bases. The CDR3 is 13 amino acids. Germline lookup yields CDR1 LGHDT and CDR2 YNNKEL (reference sequence).

There are many counts of this clonotype. The chain uses TRBV4-1 and TRBJ2-3; D possibly corresponds to TRBD2 (6 bases). CDR1 and CDR2 (germline): MGHRA, YSYEKL. This CDR3 comprises 15 residues. Trimming left V 0 bases short and J 0 bases short, with 7 bases between. The chain's CDR3 is CASSQEGGSTDTQYF. For the CDR3, the DNA is TGCGCCAGCAGCCAAGAAGGAGGGAGCACAGATACGCAGTATTTT.

The chain uses TRBV4-2 and TRBJ2-2; D gene uncertain. The CDR3 loop spans 14 amino acids. CDR1 LGHNA and CDR2 YNFKEQ come from the germline V gene. The germline V and J ends were trimmed by 5 bases and 5 bases, with 12 bases remaining between them. CDR3 nucleotides: TGTGCCAGCAGCGAAGTGTACTCAACCGGGGAGCTGTTTTTT. It yields the protein CASSEVYSTGELFF.

CDR3 nucleotides: TGTGCCAGTAGTACCTACGGGCGAGCGGGAAGAGTAGCCAAAAACATTCAGTACTTC. Amino acids: CASSTYGRAGRVAKNIQYF. The rearrangement links TRBV19 to TRBJ2-4, with 7 nucleotides matching TRBD2. The V segment lost 4 bases and the J segment 0 bases; nucleotides outside the gene matches: 15. Germline-derived CDR1 and CDR2 are LNHDA and SQIVND (reference sequence). The CDR3 covers 19 residues.

This clonotype has only a few counts. The chain links TRBV18 to TRBJ1-1; D gene unclear. CDR3 length equals 14 residues. With 5 bases removed from V and 0 bases from J, the gap between germline ends came to 10 bases. CDR1 and CDR2 from the germline V gene are KGHSH and LQKENI. The CDR3, as DNA: TGTGCCAGCTCAGTCAGGAGGGTGAACACTGAAGCTTTCTTT. It codes for CASSVRRVNTEAFF.

In this sample, this clonotype turned up a few times. The chain joins TRBV11-2 to TRBJ1-5; possibly TRBD1 for D (5 bases). Germline values: CDR1 SGHAT, CDR2 FQNNGV. The germline V and J ends were trimmed by 0 bases and 5 bases, with 11 bases remaining between them. This CDR3 is built from 15 residues. CDR3 DNA: TGTGCCAGCAGCTTAGACGGGGGGTTCTATCAGCCCCAGCATTTT. Translated: CASSLDGGFYQPQHF. Combining the CDR3 with reference TRBV11-2 and TRBJ1-5 gives the whole variable domain EAGVAQSPRYKIIEKRQSVAFWCNPISGHATLYWYQQILGQGPKLLIQFQNNGVVDDSQLPKDRFSAERLKGVDSTLKIQPAKLEDSAVYLCASSLDGGFYQPQHFGDGTRLSIL.

This clonotype has only a few counts. The V call is TRBV5-1, the J call TRBJ1-6; D is uncertain. The V gene's germline CDR1 is SGHRS and CDR2 YFSETQ. Trimming removed 6 bases from V and 7 bases from J, with 11 bases in between. This CDR3 spans 13 amino acids. The DNA for the CDR3 is TGCGCCAGCACCCCCCGGGAAAATTCACCCCTCCACTTT. Its translation is CASTPRENSPLHF.

This clonotype was picked up many times. The V call is TRBV3-1, the J call TRBJ2-7; D possibly corresponds to TRBD1 (6 bases). The CDR3 sequence is 15 residues long. Per germline, CDR1 LGHDT and CDR2 YNNKEL (reference sequence). V dropped 1 base and J dropped 4 bases, with 14 bases sitting between them. CDR3 protein: CASSQAQGPTYEQYF. The CDR3 DNA is TGTGCCAGCAGCCAAGCTCAGGGGCCCACTTACGAGCAGTACTTC.

The gene calls are TRBV19 and TRBJ2-1; 8 bases align to TRBD1. The CDR3 extends over 15 amino acids. Germline CDR1 and CDR2: LNHDA and SQIVND (reference sequence). V lost 10 bases to trimming and J lost 12 bases; unmatched junction nucleotides: 20. CDR3 sequence: CATQTPGTGSGGQFF. The CDR3 nucleotides read TGTGCCACCCAGACCCCCGGGACAGGATCTGGCGGGCAGTTCTTC.

This chain connects TRBV29-1 to TRBJ2-1; 8 nucleotides align to TRBD2. With V trimmed by 7 bases and J by 2 bases, 4 bases remained unmatched. In germline, CDR1 is SQVTM, CDR2 ANQGSEA. The CDR3 totals 13 residues. The CDR3 DNA sequence: TGCAGCGGGTCGGGACTAGCCTACAATGAGCAGTTCTTC. It specifies CSGSGLAYNEQFF.

This clonotype turned up a few times. J is TRBJ1-2 and V is TRBV5-1, with TRBD1 identical over 9 bases. Trimming cost V 5 bases and J 6 bases; bases outside gene matches: 5. The CDR3 has 13 residues. The germline V gene encodes CDR1 SGHRS and CDR2 YFSETQ. The CDR3 loop reads CASRLQGADGYTF. The CDR3 bases are TGCGCCAGCAGATTACAGGGGGCTGATGGCTACACCTTC.